This record concerns one T cell receptor (beta chain) sequence. It has no known antigen specificity. No much larger clone exists at a distance of one base, and base qualities are not known. TCRbeta CDR3 regions were amplified from genomic DNA by means of the immunoSEQ Assay, a bias-controlled multiplex PCR. The study's processing was this. Within the assay, amplification of reference gene primers was used to estimate how many nucleated cells each sample contained. Sequence reads were collapsed and filtered to measure the absolute abundance of every unique TCRbeta CDR3 rearrangement. For each sample, productive Simpson clonality was calculated as the square root of Simpson's diversity index over productive rearrangements. TCRdb stores this immuneACCESS table with in-frame sequences only. Part of the clones is absent; in the studies checked, under half of the shortfall reflects unresolved V genes, and no reason is known for the rest. V, J and clone size are taken as reported in that table, and D and trimming were inferred from the DNA itself. Present in this sample are roughly 100,000 clones, 80% to 95% of which were seen just once. The ten largest clones represent over 5% of the sample.

Via the germline V gene, CDR1 is SQVTM and CDR2 ANQGSEA. Ends trimmed: V by 3 bases, J by 2 bases; bases unmatched to a gene: 4. The CDR3 goes from the cysteine to the phenylalanine over 15 residues. Solely the CDR3 DNA is kept, with 45 bases framed from the first base. One collaborating source in Seattle enrolled patients while the patients were actively infected and followed the patients over time throughout the course of disease. Whole blood was collected in K2EDTA tubes by collaborating institutions according to the institutions' own protocols. For TCRbeta analysis, collaborators shipped samples as frozen whole blood, isolated PBMCs, or DNA extracted from either of those sample types. The data were taken from a study of blood T cell repertoires in COVID-19 (dated by TCRdb to the early 2020s). General notes on the study: Samples covering the acute and convalescent phases of COVID-19 were provided by collaborators in the United States, Italy and Spain. The prospective study material was composed of cDNA or gDNA derived from T cells, B-cell-depleted T cells, or PBMCs. HLA class I and class II types, where available, came from metadata supplied by the sample provider rather than from assay-based typing. Nearly every sample came with metadata listing a de-identified subject ID, COVID-19 status, age in years and sex. Deeply sampled blood TCRbeta repertoires from subjects exposed to, actively infected with, or recovered from COVID-19 were included in the dataset. The repertoires were released in a freely available public database meant as a resource for research on the immune response to SARS-CoV-2. The samples were drawn from the first 160 participants of the ongoing ImmuneRACE study and from 950 to 1,500 subjects provided by 6 global collaborators.

Overall study results and their limits: The amount of clinical and demographic metadata varied by source and participant and was provided uncurated.

The V and J segments used are TRBV29-1 and TRBJ2-5, with 12 bases in between that match TRBD2. Sequenced input: peripheral blood. The receptor comes from a man between 18 and 29 years old with COVID-19, enrolled during active disease. The nucleotide sequence reads TGCAGCGTTGAGGCTAGCGGGAGGGTTCAAGAGACCCAGTACTTC. Its translation reads: CSVEASGRVQETQYF. Reference TRBV29-1 and TRBJ2-5 proteins supply the regions before and after the CDR3; the full variable domain is: SAVISQKPSRDICQRGTSLTIQCQVDSQVTMMFWYRQQPGQSLTLIATANQGSEATYESGFVIDKFPISRPNLTFSTLTVSNMSPEDSSIYLCSVEASGRVQETQYFGPGTRLLVL.